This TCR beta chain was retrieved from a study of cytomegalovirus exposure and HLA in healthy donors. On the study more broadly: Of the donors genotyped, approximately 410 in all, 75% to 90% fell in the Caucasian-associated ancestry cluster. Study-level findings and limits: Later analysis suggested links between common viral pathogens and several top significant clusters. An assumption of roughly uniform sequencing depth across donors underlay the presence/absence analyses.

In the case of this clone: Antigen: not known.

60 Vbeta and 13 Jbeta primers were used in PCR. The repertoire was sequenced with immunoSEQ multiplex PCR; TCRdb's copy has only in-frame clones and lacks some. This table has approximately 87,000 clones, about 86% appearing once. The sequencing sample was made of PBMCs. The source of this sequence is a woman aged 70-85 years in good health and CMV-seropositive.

The CDR3 nucleotides are TGTGCCCTGGGACAGGAGTATAATTCACCCCTCCACTTT. It translates to CALGQEYNSPLHF. The genes are TRBV30 and TRBJ1-6; TRBD1 matches at 8 bases. This CDR3 spans 13 amino acids. Germline values: CDR1 GTSNPN, CDR2 SVGIG (reference sequence). The junction had 4 bases not matched to a gene; V was cut back by 8 bases and J by 4 bases.